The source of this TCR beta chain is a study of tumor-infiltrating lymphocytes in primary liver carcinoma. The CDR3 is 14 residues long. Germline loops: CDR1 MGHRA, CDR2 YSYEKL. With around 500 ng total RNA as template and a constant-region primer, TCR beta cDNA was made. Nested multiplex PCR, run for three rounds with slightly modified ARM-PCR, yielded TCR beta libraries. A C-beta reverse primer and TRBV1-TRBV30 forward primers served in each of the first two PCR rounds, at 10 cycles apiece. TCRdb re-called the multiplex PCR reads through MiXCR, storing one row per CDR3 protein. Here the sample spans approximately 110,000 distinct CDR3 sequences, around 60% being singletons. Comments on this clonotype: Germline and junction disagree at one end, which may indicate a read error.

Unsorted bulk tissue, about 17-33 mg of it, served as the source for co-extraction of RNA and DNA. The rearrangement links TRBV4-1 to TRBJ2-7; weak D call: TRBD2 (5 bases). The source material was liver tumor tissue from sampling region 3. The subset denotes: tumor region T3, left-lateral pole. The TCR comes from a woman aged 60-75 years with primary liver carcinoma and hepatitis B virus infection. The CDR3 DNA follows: TGCGCCAGTAGCCAAGGGAGCAACTACGTCGAGCAGTACTTC. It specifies CASSQGSNYVEQYF.